The text below deals with one T cell receptor (beta chain). These data come from a study of OX40 agonist ivuxolimab in advanced cancers. For the study at large: A history of anti-PD-1, anti-PD-L1 or anti-CTLA-4 therapy was acceptable, and around 36% had some.

TCRdb's copy holds only in-frame clones and misses some; the assay was immunoSEQ multiplex PCR. The top ten hold approximately 0.99% of the sample, which has under 150,000 clones, about 93% seen once. CDR1 and CDR2 (germline): SGHTA, FQGNSA. The length of the CDR3 is 16 residues. Losses at the gene ends were 0 bases for V and 5 bases for J; bases not matched to a gene: 8. The clonotype originates from an adult with an advanced solid tumor such as melanoma, head and neck, liver or kidney cancer. The sample here was CD4+ or CD8+ T cells sorted from blood, taken in a trial of the OX40 agonist ivuxolimab. This sequence joins TRBV7-2 and TRBJ2-7; 9 nucleotides align to TRBD2. The CDR3 nucleotides are TGTGCCAGCAGCTTAGCGCTTGCGGGGGGGCGCGACGAGCAGTACTTC. Translating it yields CASSLALAGGRDEQYF.